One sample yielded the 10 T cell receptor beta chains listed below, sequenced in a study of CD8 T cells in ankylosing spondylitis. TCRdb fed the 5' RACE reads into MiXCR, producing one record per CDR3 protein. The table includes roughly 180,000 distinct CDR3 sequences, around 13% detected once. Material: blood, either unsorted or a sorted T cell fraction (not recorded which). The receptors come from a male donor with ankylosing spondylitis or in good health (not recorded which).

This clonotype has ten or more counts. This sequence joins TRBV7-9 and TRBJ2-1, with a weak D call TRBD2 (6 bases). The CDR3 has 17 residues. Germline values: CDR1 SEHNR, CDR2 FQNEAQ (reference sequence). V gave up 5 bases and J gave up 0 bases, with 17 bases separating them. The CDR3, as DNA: TGTGCCAGCAGCCCCGGGAGTAGCGGACCCTCCTACAATGAGCAGTTCTTC. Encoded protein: CASSPGSSGPSYNEQFF.

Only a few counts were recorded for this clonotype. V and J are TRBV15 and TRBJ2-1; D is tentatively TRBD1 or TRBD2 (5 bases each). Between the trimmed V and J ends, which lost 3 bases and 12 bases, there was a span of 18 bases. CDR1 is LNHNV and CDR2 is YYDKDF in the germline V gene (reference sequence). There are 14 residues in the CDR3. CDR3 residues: CATSSGVGTRGQFF. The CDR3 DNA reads TGTGCCACCAGCAGTGGGGTGGGGACGAGGGGGCAGTTCTTC.

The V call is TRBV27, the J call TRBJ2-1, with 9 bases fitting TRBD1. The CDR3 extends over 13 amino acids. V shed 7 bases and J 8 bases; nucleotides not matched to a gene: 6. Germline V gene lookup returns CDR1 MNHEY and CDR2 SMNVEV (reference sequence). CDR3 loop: CASKIQGAYEQFF. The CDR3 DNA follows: TGTGCCAGCAAGATACAGGGGGCATATGAGCAGTTCTTC.

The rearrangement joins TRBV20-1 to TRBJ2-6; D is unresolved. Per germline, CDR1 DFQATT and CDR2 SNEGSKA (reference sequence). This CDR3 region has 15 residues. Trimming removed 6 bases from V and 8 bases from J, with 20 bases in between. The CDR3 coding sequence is TGCAGTGCCAAGGAATTAGCAGACGGTACCAACGTCCTGACTTTC. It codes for CSAKELADGTNVLTF.

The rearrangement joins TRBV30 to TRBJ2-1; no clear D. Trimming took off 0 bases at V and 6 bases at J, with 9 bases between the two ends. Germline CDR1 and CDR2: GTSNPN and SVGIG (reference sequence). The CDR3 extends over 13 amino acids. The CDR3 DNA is TGTGCCTGGAGTGTCTGGTCTTTCAATGAGCAGTTCTTC. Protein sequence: CAWSVWSFNEQFF.

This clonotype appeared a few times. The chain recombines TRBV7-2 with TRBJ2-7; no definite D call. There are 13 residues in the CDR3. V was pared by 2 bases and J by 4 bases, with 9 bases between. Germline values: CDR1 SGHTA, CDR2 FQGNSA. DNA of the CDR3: TGTGCCAGCAGCTTATGGGCCGAATACGAGCAGTACTTC. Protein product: CASSLWAEYEQYF. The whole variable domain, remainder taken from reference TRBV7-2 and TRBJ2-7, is GAGVSQSPSNKVTEKGKDVELRCDPISGHTALYWYRQSLGQGLEFLIYFQGNSAPDKSGLPSDRFSAERTGGSVSTLTIQRTQQEDSAVYLCASSLWAEYEQYFGPGTRLTVT.

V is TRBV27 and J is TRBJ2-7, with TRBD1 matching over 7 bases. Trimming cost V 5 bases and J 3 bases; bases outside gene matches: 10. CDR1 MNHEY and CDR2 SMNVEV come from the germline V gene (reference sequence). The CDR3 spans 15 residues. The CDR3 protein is CASSQGQGVHYEQYF. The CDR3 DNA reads TGTGCCAGCAGTCAGGGGCAGGGGGTCCACTACGAGCAGTACTTC.

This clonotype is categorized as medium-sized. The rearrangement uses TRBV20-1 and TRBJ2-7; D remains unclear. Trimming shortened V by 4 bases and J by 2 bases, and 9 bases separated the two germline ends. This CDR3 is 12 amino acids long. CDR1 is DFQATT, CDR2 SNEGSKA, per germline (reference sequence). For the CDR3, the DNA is TGCAGTGCTATGGCACGGGCCTACGAGCAGTACTTC. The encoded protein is CSAMARAYEQYF.

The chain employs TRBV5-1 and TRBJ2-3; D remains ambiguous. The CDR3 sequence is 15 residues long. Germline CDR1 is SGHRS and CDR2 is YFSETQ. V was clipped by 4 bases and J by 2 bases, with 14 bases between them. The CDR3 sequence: CASSPADVPTDTQYF. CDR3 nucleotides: TGCGCCAGCAGCCCGGCAGACGTACCCACAGATACGCAGTATTTT. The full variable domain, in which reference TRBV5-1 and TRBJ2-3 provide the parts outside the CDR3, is KAGVTQTPRYLIKTRGQQVTLSCSPISGHRSVSWYQQTPGQGLQFLFEYFSETQRNKGNFPGRFSGRQFSNSRSEMNVSTLELGDSALYLCASSPADVPTDTQYFGPGTRLTVL.

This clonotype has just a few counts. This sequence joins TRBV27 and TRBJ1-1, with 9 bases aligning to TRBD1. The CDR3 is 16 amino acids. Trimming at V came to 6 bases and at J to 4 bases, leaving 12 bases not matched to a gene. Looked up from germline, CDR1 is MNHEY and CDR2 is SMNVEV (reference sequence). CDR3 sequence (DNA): TGTGCCAGCAGGCAAGGGACAGGGAGGGCGGGCACTGAAGCTTTCTTT. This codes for CASRQGTGRAGTEAFF.